One and the same sample provided the 22 T cell receptor beta chains below, sequenced in a study of T cell responses to AZD1222 COVID-19 vaccine. The repertoire was sequenced with immunoSEQ multiplex PCR; TCRdb's copy has only in-frame clones and lacks some. Of roughly 180,000 clones listed, 90% to 95% are singletons. The material sequenced was peripheral blood, taken 28 days after the second AZD1222 dose. The receptor set was obtained from an adult who received the AZD1222 COVID-19 vaccine.

In nucleotides, the CDR3 is TGCGCCAGCAGTGCCGGACAGCACTATGGCTACACCTTC. Translated: CASSAGQHYGYTF. The chain combines TRBV10-1 with TRBJ1-2, with D maybe TRBD1 (6 bases). The V gene lost 4 bases and the J gene lost 3 bases, with 9 bases spanning the gap. Germline V CDR1 and CDR2: WNHNN, SYGVQD (reference sequence). The CDR3 length is 13 residues.

V and J are TRBV6-6 and TRBJ2-7; 9 bases fit TRBD1. V shed 6 bases, J shed 3 bases, and the junction held 12 bases outside the gene matches. Germline lookup yields CDR1 MNHNY and CDR2 SVGAGI (reference sequence). The CDR3 loop spans 16 amino acids. The CDR3 sequence: CASRSPLGQGNYEQYF. The CDR3 bases are TGTGCCAGCAGATCCCCACTCGGACAGGGGAACTACGAGCAGTACTTC.

V usage is TRBV12-3 or TRBV12-4 and J usage is TRBJ1-1; D is possibly TRBD1 (6 bases). The CDR3 is 11 residues long. V gave up 5 bases and J gave up 11 bases, with 12 bases separating them. CDR3 protein: CASSTSQGAFF. In nucleotides, the CDR3 is TGTGCCAGCAGTACTAGCCAGGGGGCTTTCTTT.

CDR3 nucleotides: TGTGCCAGCAGACTAACTAGCGGGGGGGCCTCCAATGAGCAGTTCTTC. Residues: CASRLTSGGASNEQFF. The rearrangement joins TRBV3-1 (or the pseudogene TRBV3-2) to TRBJ2-1; 13 nucleotides align to TRBD2. Germline V gene lookup returns CDR1 LGHDT and CDR2 YNNKEL (reference sequence). This CDR3 is built from 16 residues. Germline trimming cut 6 bases from V and 6 bases from J; bases unmatched to any gene: 8.

This rearrangement joins TRBV5-1 to TRBJ2-7, with D possibly TRBD2 on 6 matching bases. Germline CDR1 reads SGHRS; CDR2 reads YFSETQ. This CDR3 spans 12 amino acids. Trimming shortened V by 7 bases and J by 11 bases, and 19 bases separated the two germline ends. CDR3 residues: CASERDGSKKYF. CDR3 nucleotide sequence: TGCGCCAGCGAAAGGGACGGGAGTAAGAAGTACTTC.

This clone came up once. This sequence joins TRBV12-3 or TRBV12-4 and TRBJ1-2; D is unresolved. The CDR3 runs to 11 residues. With 3 bases removed from V and 5 bases from J, the gap between germline ends came to 4 bases. The DNA of the CDR3 is TGTGCCAGCAGTTTTGGGTATGGCTACACCTTC. Translating it yields CASSFGYGYTF.

V gene TRBV28 combines with J gene TRBJ1-2; D might be TRBD1 (6 bases). CDR3 length: 15 residues. V was shortened by 3 bases and J by 5 bases, with 16 bases between the two germline ends. In germline, CDR1 is MDHEN, CDR2 SYDVKM. The CDR3 region is CASSLGGRGRYGYTF. CDR3 DNA: TGTGCCAGCAGTTTGGGGGGGCGCGGGCGTTATGGCTACACCTTC.

This clone has only one observation. CDR3 sequence: CAISAVPGQHYGYTF. CDR3 coding DNA: TGTGCCATCAGTGCAGTACCGGGACAGCACTATGGCTACACCTTC. The rearrangement uses TRBV10-3 and TRBJ1-2; 7 nucleotides line up with TRBD1. The CDR3 length is 15 residues. Trimming at V came to 4 bases and at J to 3 bases, leaving 8 bases not matched to a gene. Looked up from germline, CDR1 is ENHRY and CDR2 is SYGVKD.

The gene calls are TRBV4-1 and TRBJ1-1; D is possibly TRBD1 (6 bases). Trimming cost V 0 bases and J 0 bases, with 14 bases left between them. In germline, CDR1 is MGHRA, CDR2 YSYEKL. The length of the CDR3 is 17 residues. CDR3 residues: CASSQDLGGLLNTEAFF. CDR3 coding DNA: TGCGCCAGCAGCCAAGATCTGGGGGGGCTTTTGAACACTGAAGCTTTCTTT.

This rearrangement joins TRBV5-1 to TRBJ2-7, with 7 bases lining up with TRBD1. After removal of 0 bases from V and 2 bases from J, the junction contained 5 bases not matched to a gene. This CDR3 contains 15 residues. Germline CDR1 and CDR2: SGHRS and YFSETQ. In DNA, the CDR3 is TGCGCCAGCAGCTTGGAAGAGGGGGCCCCCTACGAGCAGTACTTC. Its protein is CASSLEEGAPYEQYF.

The chain recombines TRBV2 with TRBJ1-2; 11 bases agree with TRBD1. The CDR3 length is 13 residues. CDR1 and CDR2 (germline): SNHLY, FYNNEI. Unmatched junction bases numbered 6, after V lost 7 bases and J lost 8 bases. CDR3 DNA sequence: TGTGCCAGCACCGGACAGGGGGCAGGCGGCTACACCTTC. It codes for CASTGQGAGGYTF.

The V call is TRBV3-1 (or the pseudogene TRBV3-2), the J call TRBJ2-1; tentatively, D is TRBD1 or TRBD2 (5 bases each). CDR3 length: 14 amino acids. The V end was cut by 4 bases, the J end by 10 bases, with 17 bases between. Germline V gene lookup returns CDR1 LGHDT and CDR2 YNNKEL (reference sequence). The CDR3 DNA follows: TGTGCCAGCAGCCGGGGTGGGGGAGTCAACGAGCAGTTCTTC. The encoded protein is CASSRGGGVNEQFF.

This chain uses TRBV10-3 with TRBJ2-1, with TRBD2 identical over 9 bases. This CDR3 is 16 amino acids long. Germline V gives CDR1 ENHRY, CDR2 SYGVKD. With 6 bases clipped from V and 5 bases from J, the junction kept 11 bases outside the gene matches. The CDR3 DNA follows: TGTGCCATCAGAGCCGAGGTGGCGGGAGGGAACAATGAGCAGTTCTTC. It translates to CAIRAEVAGGNNEQFF.

The rearrangement uses TRBV7-9 and TRBJ1-2; 7 bases align to TRBD1. The ends lost 4 bases at V and 6 bases at J; junction bases unmatched: 2. This CDR3 region has 12 residues. CDR1 is SEHNR, CDR2 FQNEAQ, per germline (reference sequence). The CDR3 is CASSWTGDGYTF. The CDR3 DNA reads TGTGCCAGCAGCTGGACAGGCGATGGCTACACCTTC.

The chain combines TRBV2 with TRBJ1-3; D might be TRBD1 (5 bases). The CDR3 sequence is 15 residues long. Between the trimmed V and J ends, which lost 4 bases and 2 bases, there was a span of 12 bases. Germline loops: CDR1 SNHLY, CDR2 FYNNEI. The CDR3 loop reads CASSATGGAGNTIYF. CDR3 in DNA: TGTGCCAGCAGTGCAACGGGAGGGGCTGGAAACACCATATATTTT.

The chain employs TRBV6-2 or TRBV6-3 and TRBJ1-2, with 8 bases aligning to TRBD1. CDR3 size: 18 residues. With V trimmed by 5 bases and J by 1 base, 15 bases remained unmatched. In germline, CDR1 is MNHEY, CDR2 SVGEGT. The CDR3 sequence: CASSNRQGRKGRNYGYTF. The CDR3 DNA follows: TGTGCCAGCAGTAATCGACAGGGGCGAAAAGGGCGTAACTATGGCTACACCTTC.

The J gene is TRBJ2-1, the V gene TRBV24-1, with TRBD1 matching 9 bases. The ends lost 4 bases at V and 5 bases at J; junction bases unmatched: 8. Per germline, CDR1 KGHDR and CDR2 SFDVKD. This CDR3 is built from 16 residues. The DNA of the CDR3 is TGTGCCACCAGTGACGCCGGACAGGGGCTAAACAATGAGCAGTTCTTC. It codes for CATSDAGQGLNNEQFF.

The chain links TRBV19 to TRBJ1-1, with D uncertain. V was clipped by 8 bases and J by 1 base, with 5 bases between them. Germline CDR1 is LNHDA and CDR2 is SQIVND (reference sequence). The CDR3 is made up of 11 amino acids. CDR3 sequence reads: CASRRNTEAFF. DNA for the CDR3: TGTGCCAGTCGACGGAACACTGAAGCTTTCTTT.

The chain joins TRBV6-1 to TRBJ2-1, with 14 nucleotides matching TRBD2. This CDR3 contains 14 residues. The J segment lost 9 bases and the V segment lost 7 bases, leaving 5 bases of the junction unmatched. Germline V CDR1 and CDR2: MNHNS, SASEGT. CDR3 loop: CASKRLAGGIEQFF. The DNA for the CDR3 is TGTGCCAGCAAACGACTAGCGGGGGGGATTGAGCAGTTCTTC.

The chain recombines TRBV30 with TRBJ1-4; tentative D call: TRBD1 (5 bases). Germline V gene sequence: CDR1 GTSNPN, CDR2 SVGIG (reference sequence). V was trimmed by 1 base and J by 8 bases, leaving 11 bases between them. The CDR3 is 13 amino acids. The DNA of the CDR3 is TGTGCCTGGAGTGCCATGGGGGGAGAAAAACTGTTTTTT. It encodes CAWSAMGGEKLFF.

V usage is TRBV19 and J usage is TRBJ1-1; no firm D call. CDR1 is LNHDA and CDR2 is SQIVND in the germline V gene (reference sequence). The CDR3 spans 14 residues. Trimming cost V 6 bases and J 2 bases, with 13 bases left between them. Here the CDR3 DNA reads TGTGCCAGTAGCCCACGCGGTAGCAACACTGAAGCTTTCTTT. Amino acids: CASSPRGSNTEAFF.

The chain combines TRBV28 with TRBJ2-2; D may be TRBD2 (6 bases). The CDR3 runs 14 residues. V was trimmed by 3 bases and J by 4 bases, leaving 9 bases between them. CDR1 and CDR2 (germline): MDHEN, SYDVKM. The chain's CDR3 is CASSFGGGTGELFF. CDR3 sequence (DNA): TGTGCCAGCAGTTTCGGGGGAGGCACCGGGGAGCTGTTTTTT.